Listed here is a single TCR beta chain. This clonotype was detected many times. The clone's antigen remains unknown. Base qualities are not at hand, and no much larger clone is one base apart. The sample comes from a study of blood T cells in healthy people across ages (dated by TCRdb to between 2014 and 2016). Some background on the complete study: In model experiments, template switching captured roughly one uniquely barcoded TCR beta cDNA molecule for every two T cells. To avoid experimental bias, donors of different ages were distributed randomly across sequencing lanes. Two additional independent replicas of 1 million unique cDNA reads from the same blood draw were analyzed for two donors (one aged 18 to 30 and one aged 80 or older). Donors were grouped into four age groups: young (average roughly 15 years), middle-aged (roughly 38), aged (about 60) and long-lived (roughly 80). To track age-related changes in TCR beta repertoire diversity, the study relied on deep sequencing normalized with unique cDNA molecular identifiers. The full study reports these points: Observed TCR beta diversity per million T cells fell roughly linearly with age, and a significant reduction was already apparent by age roughly 40. Because donor CMV infection status was unknown, age-related changes in expanded clonotypes were potentially confounded. There was a strong correlation between observed TCR beta diversity and the percentage of naive T cells measured by flow cytometry. Estimates of total diversity based on one million sequenced T cells were regarded as lower bounds and as underestimates. Bulk unsorted PBMC profiling prevented conclusive comparison of naive and antigen-experienced compartments. Compared with the aged group, more naive CD4+ T cells, fewer expanded clones and increased TCR diversity were shown by the long-lived group, suggesting age selection.

Taken from the germline V gene, the CDR1 and CDR2 loops are SGHTA and FQGNSA. The junction carries 8 bases between V and J, which are trimmed by 1 base and 0 bases respectively. Measured from the cysteine to the phenylalanine, the CDR3 is 15 residues long. The DNA shown is the 45-base CDR3, in frame from base 1. Library method: 5' RACE. The sequencing machine was an Illumina HiSeq 2500. A second PCR of 7 to 11 cycles was performed with a sample-barcoded 5' primer and a J-beta primer mix. Each TCR beta cDNA molecule received a unique molecular identifier from a template-switch 5' adaptor carrying 12 random nucleotides. Each sample yielded at least 2.5 million CDR3-containing paired-end reads. First-strand cDNA was synthesized from all RNA with the Mint cDNA synthesis kit, primed by a TRBC-specific oligonucleotide. All cDNA was treated with uracil-DNA glycosylase and then went through a first 18-cycle PCR with the universal primers M1SS and BC2_uni_R. In the original analysis: For normalization, 1 million high-quality reads were randomly selected from each sample, with every read carrying a distinct molecular identifier. Reads sharing molecular identifiers were discarded rather than binned into consensus sequences. MiTCR, with a Q25 quality threshold and the strictest error-elimination algorithm, was used for CDR3 identification, clonotype clustering and error correction. A nonparametric unseen species model with Euler transformation was used to estimate lower-bound total TCR beta diversity. In TCRdb, the public reads were trimmed at Q25 with fastp and aligned with MiXCR, with productive beta chains retained. Each entry is one CDR3 protein sequence, shown with its most common DNA and genes. The V and J calls shown here were made by TCRdb, not taken from the authors' results. The sample has approximately 800,000 distinct CDR3 sequences on record, roughly 35% of them singletons. The ten largest account for over 10% of the sample.

The donors were under 40 Caucasian individuals from Russia, aged about 6 to 95 years, who were systemically healthy. Each donor gave about 10 milliliters of peripheral blood, drawn into EDTA-treated Vacutainer tubes. PBMCs were isolated by Ficoll-Paque density-gradient centrifugation, with at least 7 million obtained per sample. Total RNA, at least 6 micrograms per sample, was extracted from PBMCs with Trizol reagent. For every donor, flow cytometry on a PBMC aliquot measured the percentage of naive CD45RAhigh/CD27high T cells. Sequencing input: blood. The receptor was derived from a man younger than 35 in good health. The V gene is TRBV7-2 and the J gene is TRBJ2-3; 5 matching bases give a weak D call of TRBD1. The base sequence is TGTGCCAGCAGCTTAGTGGCAGGGAGCACAGATACGCAGTATTTT. It translates as CASSLVAGSTDTQYF.